The rows below give T cell receptor beta chains drawn from one sample of a study of T cell responses to AZD1222 COVID-19 vaccine. This table comes from immunoSEQ multiplex PCR, and its TCRdb copy is limited to in-frame clones, with some not included. The sample yields fewer than 130,000 clones, approximately 92% seen once. This specimen consisted of peripheral blood, obtained on day 0 of AZD1222 vaccination. The origin of the receptors is an adult in good health. The conserved cysteine and the conserved F or W are not part of the CDR3 here. The order of the fields is V gene, J gene, CDR3 protein.

V gene: TRBV11-3
J gene: TRBJ2-3
CDR3 protein: ASSSGQGRMDTQY

V gene: TRBV5-1
J gene: TRBJ2-1
CDR3 protein: ASSPRGRDEQF

V gene: TRBV11-3
J gene: TRBJ2-3
CDR3 protein: ASSKTSVTQY

V gene: TRBV15
J gene: TRBJ1-5
CDR3 protein: ATSSETGGSQPQH

V gene: TRBV12-5
J gene: TRBJ1-2
CDR3 protein: ASGLPPGTGGYGYT

V gene: TRBV30
J gene: TRBJ1-2
CDR3 protein: AWSGQLINYGYT

V gene: TRBV9
J gene: TRBJ1-6
CDR3 protein: ASRWGAGGNSPLH

V gene: TRBV2
J gene: TRBJ2-5
CDR3 protein: ASSAGTEFETQY

V gene: TRBV28
J gene: TRBJ2-7
CDR3 protein: ASSFSRSPYEQY

V gene: TRBV10-3
J gene: TRBJ2-1
CDR3 protein: AISVKVAGGPNEQF

V gene: TRBV18
J gene: TRBJ2-2
CDR3 protein: ASSPAYTGELF

V gene: TRBV11-1
J gene: TRBJ2-5
CDR3 protein: ASSSLSGAPGETQY

V gene: TRBV20-1
J gene: TRBJ1-2
CDR3 protein: SASFRGWDYT

V gene: TRBV29-1
J gene: TRBJ2-3
CDR3 protein: SVSGGSEADTQY

V gene: TRBV24-1
J gene: TRBJ2-1
CDR3 protein: ATSEGSYNEQF

V gene: TRBV6-5
J gene: TRBJ2-1
CDR3 protein: ASTPLNYNEQF

V gene: TRBV6-5
J gene: TRBJ1-1
CDR3 protein: ASKTGPVQSSAF

V gene: TRBV4-3
J gene: TRBJ1-6
CDR3 protein: ASSQERTGGYNSPLH

V gene: TRBV9
J gene: TRBJ2-7
CDR3 protein: ASSSGLAGAYEQY

V gene: TRBV7-9
J gene: TRBJ2-7
CDR3 protein: ASSSRQGVEQY

V gene: TRBV24-1
J gene: TRBJ2-5
CDR3 protein: ATSDRRTVKQETQY

V gene: TRBV18
J gene: TRBJ1-1
CDR3 protein: ASSQGQPNTEAF

V gene: TRBV18
J gene: TRBJ1-6
CDR3 protein: ASSPPVGTVTNSPLH

V gene: TRBV28
J gene: TRBJ1-2
CDR3 protein: ASKTAGDPYGYT

V gene: TRBV5-6
J gene: TRBJ1-4
CDR3 protein: ASSLGGRTGEKLF

V gene: TRBV4-2
J gene: TRBJ2-5
CDR3 protein: ASSPGVAGEPETQY

V gene: TRBV6-5
J gene: TRBJ1-1
CDR3 protein: ASRIGKDTEAF

V gene: TRBV12-3/TRBV12-4
J gene: TRBJ1-5
CDR3 protein: ASRGRGVGAQH

V gene: TRBV5-1
J gene: TRBJ2-3
CDR3 protein: ASSFLRIGDTQY

V gene: TRBV28
J gene: TRBJ1-4
CDR3 protein: ASSSSVGTNEKLF

V gene: TRBV10-3
J gene: TRBJ2-7
CDR3 protein: AISSAVGQGIYEQY

V gene: TRBV15
J gene: TRBJ1-5
CDR3 protein: ATSPGGGGQPQH

V gene: TRBV27
J gene: TRBJ1-1
CDR3 protein: ASSLPGARDTEAF

V gene: TRBV6-2/TRBV6-3
J gene: TRBJ2-2
CDR3 protein: ASSPLGMLRGELF

V gene: TRBV7-2
J gene: TRBJ1-1
CDR3 protein: ASSLTANTEAF

V gene: TRBV3-1/TRBV3-2
J gene: TRBJ1-2
CDR3 protein: ASSHQATNYGYT

V gene: TRBV6-5
J gene: TRBJ2-7
CDR3 protein: ASTKEGRGHYEQY

V gene: TRBV2
J gene: TRBJ1-4
CDR3 protein: ASSERRMEGEKLF

V gene: TRBV10-3
J gene: TRBJ1-4
CDR3 protein: AISEAPGQLGEKLF

V gene: TRBV5-1
J gene: TRBJ2-1
CDR3 protein: ASSPASGGGRNEQF

V gene: TRBV5-1
J gene: TRBJ2-1
CDR3 protein: ASSSRRASDGEQF

V gene: TRBV28
J gene: TRBJ1-1
CDR3 protein: ASKTRDTEAF

V gene: TRBV6-2/TRBV6-3
J gene: TRBJ1-5
CDR3 protein: ASSYPRQGDQPQH

V gene: TRBV7-2
J gene: TRBJ2-4
CDR3 protein: ASSHNLAGAFQY

V gene: TRBV19
J gene: TRBJ1-6
CDR3 protein: ASSPLLSTSGNSPLH

V gene: TRBV5-1
J gene: TRBJ2-2
CDR3 protein: ASTRGVTNTGELF

V gene: TRBV12-3/TRBV12-4
J gene: TRBJ1-2
CDR3 protein: ASSFGQNGYT

V gene: TRBV6-2/TRBV6-3
J gene: TRBJ2-5
CDR3 protein: ASSYSKDRGSETQY

V gene: TRBV7-2
J gene: TRBJ1-4
CDR3 protein: ASTPGPTNEKLF

V gene: TRBV7-8
J gene: TRBJ1-2
CDR3 protein: ASSLVDRGNYGYT